The 2 T cell receptor beta chains below come from one sample, sequenced in a study of T cells in Graves' hyperthyroidism and ophthalmopathy (dated by TCRdb to about 2019). Library construction relied on multiplex PCR. Sequencing took place on an Illumina HiSeq 2000. Amplification of TCR beta CDR3 regions was carried out from RNA transcripts. A first-round RT-PCR of the TCR CDR3 used the HTBI primer set with the Qiagen OneStep RT-PCR kit. TCRdb passed the public sequencing reads through fastp at Q25 and MiXCR, retaining productive beta sequences. Identical CDR3 protein sequences are pooled into one entry, listed with their most common genes and DNA. Present in this sample are about 400,000 distinct CDR3 sequences, over 13% of which were seen just once. The ten largest clonotypes hold 28% of the sample. Sequencing was carried out using blood. The receptors originated from a man aged 50 to 60 with Graves' ophthalmopathy.

Many counts were recorded for this clonotype. The rearrangement uses TRBV6-1 and TRBJ2-7; 9 bases are shared with TRBD2. After removal of 8 bases from V and 1 base from J, the junction contained 3 bases not matched to a gene. The germline V gene has CDR1 MNHNS and CDR2 SASEGT. This CDR3 is 13 amino acids long. In DNA form, the CDR3 reads TGTGCCAGCGGTGCGGGAGGGTCCTACGAGCAGTACTTC. Translation gives CASGAGGSYEQYF.

The rearrangement uses TRBV19 and TRBJ1-1; TRBD1 aligns across 10 bases. V lost 3 bases to trimming and J lost 7 bases; unmatched junction nucleotides: 5. Germline CDR1 and CDR2: LNHDA and SQIVND (reference sequence). This CDR3 is 14 amino acids long. The CDR3 DNA follows: TGTGCCAGTAGTATGACAGGGGGCGTGGGTGAAGCTTTCTTT. This codes for CASSMTGGVGEAFF.